A selection of T cell receptor beta chains follows, all from one sample in a study. MiXCR, run by TCRdb on the RT-PCR reads, gives a single entry per CDR3 protein. The repertoire consists of about 700,000 distinct CDR3 sequences, with approximately 15% occurring once and the leading ten covering roughly 3.9%. The sequenced sample was memory CD4+ T cells from blood. The receptor source for this set is a female donor in good health, serving as a healthy control. Both conserved end residues are part of each CDR3. D genes are given only for firm matches. A clone size is listed for some rows: how often the clone was seen (once, few, many), or a class if it is expanded.

clone size	D gene	V gene	J gene	CDR3 protein	CDR3 DNA
NA	TRBD1	TRBV24-1	TRBJ2-1	CATSDPGQGESYNEQFF	TGTGCCACCAGTGACCCCGGACAGGGGGAGTCCTACAATGAGCAGTTCTTC
NA	NA	TRBV20-1	TRBJ1-5	CSASPKLEWSNQPQHF	TGCAGTGCTAGTCCCAAATTGGAATGGAGCAATCAGCCCCAGCATTTT
many	TRBD1	TRBV12-3/TRBV12-4	TRBJ2-4	CASSPRQGYIQYF	TGTGCCAGCAGTCCCCGACAGGGATACATTCAGTACTTC
NA	NA	TRBV3-2	TRBJ2-2	CASSQDGRSPVELFF	TGTGCCAGCAGCCAAGATGGTAGGAGTCCCGTGGAGCTGTTTTTT
many	NA	TRBV7-2	TRBJ2-7	CASSLGFPYEQYF	TGTGCCAGCAGCTTAGGGTTTCCCTACGAGCAGTACTTC
NA	NA	TRBV7-9	TRBJ2-1	CASSRGLAPGNEQFF	TGTGCCAGCAGCCGCGGTTTGGCTCCCGGCAATGAGCAGTTCTTC
NA	NA	TRBV27	TRBJ1-1	CASRLKRDTEAFF	TGTGCCAGCAGATTAAAGAGGGACACTGAAGCTTTCTTT
many	TRBD2	TRBV12-3/TRBV12-4	TRBJ2-1	CASSYIPGTSGHIEQFF	TGTGCCAGCAGTTATATCCCCGGGACTAGCGGCCACATTGAGCAGTTCTTC
NA	NA	TRBV30	TRBJ1-1	CAWSTGLRNTEAFF	TGTGCCTGGAGTACAGGGCTCAGGAACACTGAAGCTTTCTTT
many	NA	TRBV12-3/TRBV12-4	TRBJ2-5	CASSRYGVSQETQYF	TGTGCCAGCAGCCGATACGGGGTATCCCAAGAGACCCAGTACTTC
many	TRBD2	TRBV10-2	TRBJ2-7	CASSELASGRAGEQYF	TGCGCCAGCAGTGAGCTCGCTAGCGGGAGGGCCGGAGAGCAGTACTTC
few	TRBD1	TRBV6-2/TRBV6-3	TRBJ2-2	CASSSNRGRLSGELFF	TGTGCCAGCAGCTCCAACAGGGGGAGACTCTCCGGGGAGCTGTTTTTT
many	NA	TRBV4-3	TRBJ1-1	CASSLQTANTEAFF	TGCGCCAGCAGCCTCCAGACCGCGAACACTGAAGCTTTCTTT
few	TRBD2	TRBV18	TRBJ2-1	CASSSTSGNYNEQFF	TGTGCCAGCTCATCGACTAGCGGGAACTACAATGAGCAGTTCTTC
few	NA	TRBV5-1	TRBJ1-4	CASSFTSGEKLFF	TGCGCCAGCAGCTTCACATCGGGGGAAAAACTGTTTTTT
few	NA	TRBV6-4	TRBJ1-1	CASRQGHQMNTEAFF	TGTGCCAGCAGACAGGGACATCAAATGAACACTGAAGCTTTCTTT
NA	NA	TRBV5-4	TRBJ2-7	CASSFDRDSEQYF	TGTGCCAGCAGCTTCGACAGGGACTCCGAGCAGTACTTC
many	NA	TRBV7-9	TRBJ2-2	CASSLYAGSTGELFF	TGTGCCAGCAGCTTATACGCAGGATCCACCGGGGAGCTGTTTTTT
many	NA	TRBV20-1	TRBJ1-2	CSAGDDYGYTF	TGCAGCGCCGGGGACGACTATGGCTACACCTTC
NA	NA	TRBV5-1	TRBJ1-1	CASSSTTSGIYTEAFF	TGCGCCAGCAGCTCGACTACATCTGGGATCTACACTGAAGCTTTCTTT
NA	NA	TRBV27	TRBJ2-3	CASSLSMDSDTQYF	TGTGCCAGCAGTTTATCGATGGACTCAGATACGCAGTATTTT
many	NA	TRBV29-1	TRBJ1-1	CSVGPSSNTEAFF	TGCAGCGTTGGACCGAGTTCGAACACTGAAGCTTTCTTT
many	TRBD1	TRBV20-1	TRBJ2-7	CSARDRDRGLKGVYEQYF	TGCAGTGCTCGCGACCGGGACAGGGGGCTTAAGGGGGTCTACGAGCAGTACTTC
NA	NA	TRBV7-9	TRBJ2-2	CASSLDGTGELFF	TGTGCCAGCAGCTTAGATGGAACCGGGGAGCTGTTTTTT
few	TRBD1	TRBV20-1	TRBJ1-2	CSASRQGAGYTF	TGCAGTGCTAGTAGGCAGGGGGCCGGCTACACCTTC
few	NA	TRBV11-2	TRBJ2-4	CASSFGTGSNIQYF	TGTGCCAGCAGTTTTGGTACAGGGTCCAACATTCAGTACTTC
few	NA	TRBV9	TRBJ1-5	CASSPGTPVSNQPQHF	TGTGCCAGCAGCCCGGGGACACCAGTTAGCAATCAGCCCCAGCATTTT
NA	NA	TRBV21-1	TRBJ1-2	CASSKALGRACYGYTF	TGTGCCAGCAGCAAAGCGCTAGGGAGGGCGTGTTATGGCTACACCTTC
few	NA	TRBV24-1	TRBJ2-1	CATRMRNEQFF	TGTGCCACCAGGATGAGGAATGAGCAGTTCTTC
NA	NA	TRBV6-2/TRBV6-3	TRBJ1-5	CASTPIRGGNQPQHF	TGTGCCAGCACTCCCATCCGGGGGGGGAATCAGCCCCAGCATTTT
many	NA	TRBV10-2	TRBJ2-7	CASAASMGSYEQYF	TGCGCCAGCGCAGCTAGCATGGGCTCCTACGAGCAGTACTTC
few	NA	TRBV6-6	TRBJ2-1	CASSYSPQLESSYNEQFF	TGTGCCAGCAGTTACTCCCCCCAACTAGAAAGCTCCTACAATGAGCAGTTCTTC
NA	NA	TRBV20-1	TRBJ1-2	CSASVRETEGYTF	TGCAGTGCCTCAGTACGGGAGACAGAAGGCTACACCTTC
many	TRBD1	TRBV7-7	TRBJ2-3	CASSRGTGHTDTQYF	TGTGCCAGCAGCAGAGGGACAGGGCACACAGATACGCAGTATTTT
many	TRBD1	TRBV7-9	TRBJ2-1	CASISRQGVDEQFF	TGTGCCAGCATCTCGCGACAGGGGGTGGATGAGCAGTTCTTC
NA	NA	TRBV2	TRBJ2-1	CATSRLRDNEQFF	TGTGCCACTTCACGGCTGAGGGACAATGAGCAGTTCTTC
few	NA	TRBV18	TRBJ2-7	CASSPPRGSSYEQYF	TGTGCCAGCTCACCACCCCGCGGTTCCTCCTACGAGCAGTACTTC
many	TRBD2	TRBV20-1	TRBJ2-7	CSAPRGGTSVGYEQYF	TGCAGTGCCCCCAGGGGAGGGACTAGCGTTGGCTACGAGCAGTACTTC
NA	TRBD1	TRBV5-4	TRBJ2-7	CASSSFARDSYEQYF	TGTGCCAGCAGTTCCTTCGCCCGGGACAGTTACGAGCAGTACTTC
NA	TRBD1	TRBV5-5	TRBJ1-2	CASSQGTEYGYTF	TGTGCCAGCAGCCAAGGGACAGAGTATGGCTACACCTTC
NA	TRBD1	TRBV4-3	TRBJ1-2	CASSQGNRGDWGYTF	TGCGCCAGCAGCCAAGGGAACAGGGGCGATTGGGGCTACACCTTC
few	TRBD1	TRBV10-3	TRBJ1-5	CANARDRDQPQHF	TGTGCCAACGCCCGGGACAGGGATCAGCCCCAGCATTTT
NA	NA	TRBV18	TRBJ2-4	CASSPGQGVQYF	TGTGCCAGCTCACCGGGGCAGGGCGTTCAGTACTTC
NA	TRBD1	TRBV5-1	TRBJ1-2	CASSFEGAYGYTF	TGCGCCAGCAGCTTCGAGGGGGCCTATGGCTACACCTTC
NA	NA	TRBV25-1	TRBJ2-7	CASRENSMQHYF	TGTGCCAGCAGGGAAAATTCTATGCAGCATTACTTC
NA	NA	TRBV30	TRBJ2-6	CAWGVSGANVLTF	TGTGCCTGGGGGGTCTCTGGGGCCAACGTCCTGACTTTC
many	NA	TRBV29-1	TRBJ2-7	CSVKTRPGIGEVYEQYF	TGCAGCGTTAAAACCAGACCGGGCATTGGGGAAGTCTACGAGCAGTACTTC
many	NA	TRBV12-3/TRBV12-4	TRBJ1-1	CASTQSGVNTEAFF	TGTGCCAGCACCCAGTCGGGGGTGAACACTGAAGCTTTCTTT
few	NA	TRBV20-1	TRBJ2-1	CSARRDGRVGHNEQFF	TGCAGTGCTAGACGAGATGGGCGGGTTGGTCACAATGAGCAGTTCTTC
many	NA	TRBV20-1	TRBJ1-1	CSAGDSTEAFF	TGCAGTGCTGGAGACAGCACTGAAGCTTTCTTT
NA	NA	TRBV5-1	TRBJ2-7	CASSLPRPANEQYF	TGCGCCAGCAGCTTGCCCAGGCCAGCCAACGAGCAGTACTTC
few	NA	TRBV7-2	TRBJ1-1	CASSLAGTPYEAFF	TGTGCCAGCAGCTTAGCGGGGACACCTTATGAAGCTTTCTTT
many	NA	TRBV20-1	TRBJ2-4	CSAQGDSTVQYF	TGCAGTGCTCAGGGGGACTCCACGGTTCAGTACTTC
few	NA	TRBV12-3/TRBV12-4	TRBJ2-3	CASTLSYTDTQYF	TGTGCCAGCACCCTCAGTTACACAGATACGCAGTATTTT
NA	NA	TRBV7-3	TRBJ1-3	CASSLGESSGNTIYF	TGTGCCAGCAGCTTAGGGGAGAGCTCTGGAAACACCATATATTTT
NA	NA	TRBV12-3/TRBV12-4	TRBJ2-2	CASSFRRLGELFF	TGTGCCAGCAGTTTCAGAAGACTCGGGGAGCTGTTTTTT
many	NA	TRBV12-3/TRBV12-4	TRBJ2-4	CASSRGGQGNIQYF	TGTGCCAGCAGTAGGGGGGGGCAAGGGAACATTCAGTACTTC